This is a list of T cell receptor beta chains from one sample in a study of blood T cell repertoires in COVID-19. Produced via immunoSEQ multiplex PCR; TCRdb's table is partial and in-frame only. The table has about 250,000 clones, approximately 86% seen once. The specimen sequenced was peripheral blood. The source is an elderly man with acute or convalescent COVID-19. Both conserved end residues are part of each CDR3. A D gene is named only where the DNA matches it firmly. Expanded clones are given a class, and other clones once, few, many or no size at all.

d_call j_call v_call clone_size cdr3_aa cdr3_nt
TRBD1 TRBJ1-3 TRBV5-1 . CASSYGQAGNTIYF TGCGCCAGCAGTTACGGACAGGCTGGAAACACCATATATTTT
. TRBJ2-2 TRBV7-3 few CASSRTVNTGELFF TGTGCCAGCAGCAGGACAGTGAACACCGGGGAGCTGTTTTTT
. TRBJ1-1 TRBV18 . CASSPIMTGEGTEAFF TGTGCCAGCTCACCCATCATGACCGGGGAGGGCACTGAAGCTTTCTTT
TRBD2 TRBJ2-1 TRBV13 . CASSSVGLAGDDEQFF TGTGCCAGCAGCTCAGTCGGACTAGCGGGAGACGATGAGCAGTTCTTC
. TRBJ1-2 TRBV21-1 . CAIVYGYTF TGTGCCATCGTCTATGGCTACACCTTC
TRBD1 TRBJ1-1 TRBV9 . CASSPRQGTEAFF TGTGCCAGCAGTCCCAGACAGGGAACTGAAGCTTTCTTT
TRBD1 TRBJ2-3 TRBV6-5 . CASSPLDRGYDTQYF TGTGCCAGCAGTCCTTTGGACAGGGGTTACGATACGCAGTATTTT
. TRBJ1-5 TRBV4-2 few CASSQVGTGNQPQHF TGTGCCAGCAGCCAAGTGGGAACAGGAAATCAGCCCCAGCATTTT
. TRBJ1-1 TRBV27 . CASTPGGSNTEAFF TGTGCCAGCACCCCCGGCGGATCGAACACTGAAGCTTTCTTT
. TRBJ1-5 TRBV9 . CASSVDGGNQPQHF TGTGCCAGCAGCGTAGATGGGGGGAATCAGCCCCAGCATTTT
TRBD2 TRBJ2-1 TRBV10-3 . CAISPPPSGEQFF TGTGCCATCAGTCCCCCCCCTAGCGGTGAGCAGTTCTTC
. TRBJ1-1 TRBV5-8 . CASSLEGWGAEAFF TGTGCCAGCAGCTTGGAGGGGTGGGGGGCTGAAGCTTTCTTT
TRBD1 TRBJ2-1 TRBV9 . CASSVEQGGYNEQFF TGTGCCAGCAGCGTAGAACAGGGGGGTTACAATGAGCAGTTCTTC
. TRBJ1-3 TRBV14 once CASSQGQRSSGNTIYF TGTGCCAGCAGCCAAGGTCAACGGTCCTCTGGAAACACCATATATTTT
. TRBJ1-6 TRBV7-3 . CASSTGPQSSPLHF TGTGCCAGCAGCACAGGGCCTCAAAGCTCACCCCTCCACTTT
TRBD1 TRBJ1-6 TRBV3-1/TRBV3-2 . CASSPRDRGNSPLHF TGTGCCAGCAGCCCCAGGGACAGGGGGAATTCACCCCTCCACTTT
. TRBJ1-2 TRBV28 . CASSGPRAGSYGYTF TGTGCCAGCAGTGGCCCCAGGGCCGGGAGCTATGGCTACACCTTC
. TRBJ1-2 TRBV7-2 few CASSLGTAFNYGYTF TGTGCCAGCAGCTTAGGGACAGCCTTTAACTATGGCTACACCTTC
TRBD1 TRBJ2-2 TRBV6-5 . CASSPGQKTGELFF TGTGCCAGCAGCCCGGGACAGAAGACCGGGGAGCTGTTTTTT
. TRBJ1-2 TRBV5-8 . CASSWRKGAVYGYTF TGTGCCAGCAGCTGGAGGAAGGGCGCTGTCTATGGCTACACCTTC
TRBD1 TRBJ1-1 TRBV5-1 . CASRAGTGTEAFF TGCGCCAGCCGAGCCGGGACAGGCACTGAAGCTTTCTTT
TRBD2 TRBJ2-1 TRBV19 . CASRLGLAGVGEQFF TGTGCCAGTAGACTGGGACTAGCGGGAGTTGGTGAGCAGTTCTTC
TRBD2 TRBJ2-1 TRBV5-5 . CASSLSLAGYNEQFF TGTGCCAGCAGCTTGAGCTTAGCGGGGTACAATGAGCAGTTCTTC
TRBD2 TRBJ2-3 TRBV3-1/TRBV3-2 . CASSHLSSGASTDTQYF TGTGCCAGCAGCCATCTATCTAGCGGAGCTAGCACAGATACGCAGTATTTT
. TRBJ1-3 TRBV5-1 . CASSLAGHNSGNTIYF TGCGCCAGCAGCTTGGCGGGACATAACTCTGGAAACACCATATATTTT
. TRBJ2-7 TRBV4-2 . CASSRPGLPLNEQYF TGTGCCAGCAGCCGGCCGGGACTCCCTTTGAACGAGCAGTACTTC
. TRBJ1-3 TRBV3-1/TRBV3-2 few CASSQHRAGGNTIYF TGTGCCAGCAGCCAACACAGGGCTGGGGGAAACACCATATATTTT
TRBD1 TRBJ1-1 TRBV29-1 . CSAAGTGGRGNTEAFF TGCAGCGCCGCCGGGACAGGGGGAAGGGGAAACACTGAAGCTTTCTTT
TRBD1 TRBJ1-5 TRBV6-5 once CASSFDRGNQPQHF TGTGCCAGCAGTTTCGACAGGGGCAATCAGCCCCAGCATTTT
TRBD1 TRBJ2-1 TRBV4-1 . CASSRDRDVYNEQFF TGCGCCAGCAGCCGGGACAGGGACGTTTACAATGAGCAGTTCTTC
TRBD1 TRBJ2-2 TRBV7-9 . CASSSAPGQPNTGELFF TGTGCCAGCAGCTCAGCTCCGGGACAGCCTAACACCGGGGAGCTGTTTTTT
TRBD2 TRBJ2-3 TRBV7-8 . CASSPRTSGGGDTQYF TGTGCCAGCAGCCCTCGGACTAGCGGGGGAGGAGATACGCAGTATTTT
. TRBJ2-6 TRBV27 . CASSLKGDSGANVLTF TGTGCCAGCAGTTTAAAAGGGGACTCTGGGGCCAACGTCCTGACTTTC
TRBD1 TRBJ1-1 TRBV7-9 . CASSARGPDTEAFF TGTGCCAGCAGCGCCAGGGGGCCGGACACTGAAGCTTTCTTT
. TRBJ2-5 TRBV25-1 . CASSDGALETQYF TGTGCCAGCAGTGATGGGGCTTTAGAGACCCAGTACTTC
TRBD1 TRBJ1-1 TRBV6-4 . CASSRDRGTEAFF TGTGCCAGCAGCCGGGACAGGGGCACTGAAGCTTTCTTT
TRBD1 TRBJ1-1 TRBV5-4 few CASSPQGLGNTEAFF TGTGCCAGCAGCCCACAGGGGCTTGGGAACACTGAAGCTTTCTTT
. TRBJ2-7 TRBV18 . CASSPRTASYEQYF TGTGCCAGCTCACCTCGGACAGCCTCCTACGAGCAGTACTTC
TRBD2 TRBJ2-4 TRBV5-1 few CASSLDQLAGRLGDQYF TGCGCCAGCAGCTTAGACCAGCTAGCGGGTCGGCTTGGGGATCAGTACTTC
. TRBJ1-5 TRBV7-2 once CASSLGGGSQPQHF TGTGCCAGCAGCTTAGGAGGAGGGTCTCAGCCCCAGCATTTT
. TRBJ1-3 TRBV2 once CASSEDRSSGNTIYF TGTGCCAGCAGTGAAGACAGGTCATCTGGAAACACCATATATTTT
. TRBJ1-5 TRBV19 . CASSASVNQPQHF TGTGCCAGTAGTGCCTCAGTGAATCAGCCCCAGCATTTT
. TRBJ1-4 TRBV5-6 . CASSLVPGSNEKLFF TGTGCCAGCAGCTTGGTCCCAGGGTCGAATGAAAAACTGTTTTTT
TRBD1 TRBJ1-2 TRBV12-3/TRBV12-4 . CASTIDRDYGYTF TGTGCCAGCACTATAGACAGGGACTATGGCTACACCTTC
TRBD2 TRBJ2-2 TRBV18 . CASSSGRDTGELFF TGTGCCAGCTCATCCGGGAGGGACACCGGGGAGCTGTTTTTT
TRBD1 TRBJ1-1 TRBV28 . CASSLAGQGLRNTEAFF TGTGCCAGCAGTTTAGCGGGACAGGGCTTGAGGAACACTGAAGCTTTCTTT
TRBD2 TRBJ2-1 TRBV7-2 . CASSLNSGGAYNEQFF TGTGCCAGCAGCTTGAATAGCGGGGGGGCCTACAATGAGCAGTTCTTC
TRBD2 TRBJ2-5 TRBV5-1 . CASSPGLAGGRETQYF TGCGCCAGCAGCCCCGGACTAGCGGGGGGGCGAGAGACCCAGTACTTC
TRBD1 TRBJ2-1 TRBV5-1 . CASSAAGGFSYNEQFF TGCGCCAGCAGCGCGGCAGGGGGCTTCTCCTACAATGAGCAGTTCTTC
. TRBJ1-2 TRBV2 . CASKFINYGYTF TGTGCCAGCAAATTCATTAACTATGGCTACACCTTC
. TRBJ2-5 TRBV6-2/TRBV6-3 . CASSYSSGRETQYF TGTGCCAGCAGTTACTCAAGCGGGCGGGAGACCCAGTACTTC
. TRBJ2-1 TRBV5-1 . CASSPGWNEQFF TGCGCCAGCAGCCCGGGATGGAATGAGCAGTTCTTC
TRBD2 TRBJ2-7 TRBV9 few CASSVEVGGSSYEQYF TGTGCCAGCAGCGTAGAGGTGGGAGGGTCCTCCTACGAGCAGTACTTC
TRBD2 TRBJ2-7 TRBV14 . CASSLGGFGYEQYF TGTGCCAGCAGCCTCGGGGGGTTTGGTTACGAGCAGTACTTC